This record looks at one TCR beta chain sequence and its context. Antigen unknown. This sample was taken from a study of shared clonotypes between healthy human individuals. Study-level findings and limits: Generation probabilities were higher for clonotypes shared across all four sorted-subset donors than for unshared ones.

Genomic DNA of every subset was divided equally among multiple immunoSEQ plates. Data came from immunoSEQ multiplex PCR; TCRdb stores just in-frame clones and leaves some out. The table shows approximately 1.4 million clones, with approximately 98% occurring only once. V shed 3 bases and J shed 1 base, with 13 bases lying between them. Germline CDR1 and CDR2: MNHNS and SASEGT. The CDR3 sequence is 16 residues long. Splitting of CD4+ cells produced CD45RA+ naive and CD45RA-negative memory subsets. This chain uses TRBV6-1 with TRBJ1-5; D remains unclear. The source of this sequence is a man aged 25-45 years in good health. Sequencing used naive CD4+ T cells sorted from blood. Subset reported: CD45RA+ positively selected. The CDR3 DNA reads TGTGCCAGCAGTGATCACATGGCTTACAGCAATCAGCCCCAGCATTTT. It is translated as CASSDHMAYSNQPQHF.